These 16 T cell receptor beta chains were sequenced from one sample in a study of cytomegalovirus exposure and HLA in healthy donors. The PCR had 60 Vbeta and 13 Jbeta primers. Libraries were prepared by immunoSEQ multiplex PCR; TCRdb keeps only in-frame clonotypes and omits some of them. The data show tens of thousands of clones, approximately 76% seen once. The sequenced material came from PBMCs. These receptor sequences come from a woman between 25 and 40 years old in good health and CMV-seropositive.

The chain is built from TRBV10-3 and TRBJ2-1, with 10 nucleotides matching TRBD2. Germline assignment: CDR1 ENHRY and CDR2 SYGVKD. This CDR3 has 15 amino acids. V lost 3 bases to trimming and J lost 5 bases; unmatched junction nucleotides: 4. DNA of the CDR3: TGTGCCATCAGTGACCTAGGGACTAGCGACAATGAGCAGTTCTTC. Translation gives CAISDLGTSDNEQFF.

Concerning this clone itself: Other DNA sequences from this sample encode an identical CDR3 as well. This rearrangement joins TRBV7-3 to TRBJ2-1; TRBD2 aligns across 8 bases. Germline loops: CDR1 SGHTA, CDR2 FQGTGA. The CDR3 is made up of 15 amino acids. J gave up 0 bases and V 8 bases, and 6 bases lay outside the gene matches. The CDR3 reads CASRLAGSSYNEQFF. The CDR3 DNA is TGTGCCAGCCGTTTAGCGGGGAGCTCCTACAATGAGCAGTTCTTC. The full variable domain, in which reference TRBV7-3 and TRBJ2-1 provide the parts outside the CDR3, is GAGVSQTPSNKVTEKGKYVELRCDPISGHTALYWYRQSLGQGPEFLIYFQGTGAADDSGLPNDRFFAVRPEGSVSTLKIQRTERGDSAVYLCASRLAGSSYNEQFFGPGTRLTVL.

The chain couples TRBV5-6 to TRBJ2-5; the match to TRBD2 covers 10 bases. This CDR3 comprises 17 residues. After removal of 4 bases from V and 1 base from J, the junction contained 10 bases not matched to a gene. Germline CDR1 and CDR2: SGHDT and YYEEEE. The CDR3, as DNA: TGTGCCAGCAGCGCCTATAGCGGGGGGCCTACCCAAGAGACCCAGTACTTC. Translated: CASSAYSGGPTQETQYF.

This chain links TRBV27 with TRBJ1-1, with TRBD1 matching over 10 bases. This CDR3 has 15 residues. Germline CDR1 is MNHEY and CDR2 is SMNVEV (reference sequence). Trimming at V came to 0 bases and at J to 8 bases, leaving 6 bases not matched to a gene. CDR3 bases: TGTGCCAGCAGTTTATCCGGGACAGGGGTCCAAGAAGCTTTCTTT. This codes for CASSLSGTGVQEAFF.

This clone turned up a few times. CDR3 region: CASSEGTGGNYGYTF. Written as DNA, the CDR3 is TGTGCCAGCAGTGAAGGAACAGGGGGCAACTATGGCTACACCTTC. V and J are TRBV6-1 and TRBJ1-2, with 9 positions matching TRBD1. J gave up 2 bases and V 1 base, and 2 bases lay outside the gene matches. CDR1 is MNHNS and CDR2 is SASEGT in the germline V gene. The CDR3 covers 15 residues.

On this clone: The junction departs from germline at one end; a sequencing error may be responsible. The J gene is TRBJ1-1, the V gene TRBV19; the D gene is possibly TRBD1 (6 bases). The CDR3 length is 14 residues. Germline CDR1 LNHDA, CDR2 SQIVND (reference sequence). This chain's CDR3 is CASSIGGPHTEAFF. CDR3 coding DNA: TGTGCCAGTAGCATAGGGGGGCCTCACACTGAAGCTTTCTTT.

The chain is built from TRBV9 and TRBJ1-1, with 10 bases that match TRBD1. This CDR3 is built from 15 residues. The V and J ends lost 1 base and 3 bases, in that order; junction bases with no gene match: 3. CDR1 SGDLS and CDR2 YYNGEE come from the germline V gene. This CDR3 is CASSVKDRGDTEAFF. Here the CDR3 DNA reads TGTGCCAGCAGCGTAAAGGACAGGGGGGACACTGAAGCTTTCTTT.

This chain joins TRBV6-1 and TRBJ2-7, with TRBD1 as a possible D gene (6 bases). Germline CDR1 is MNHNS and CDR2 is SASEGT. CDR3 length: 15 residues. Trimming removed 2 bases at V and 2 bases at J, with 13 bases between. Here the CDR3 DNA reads TGTGCCAGCAGTGAACGGACAGCGCTCCCCTACGAGCAGTACTTC. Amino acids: CASSERTALPYEQYF.

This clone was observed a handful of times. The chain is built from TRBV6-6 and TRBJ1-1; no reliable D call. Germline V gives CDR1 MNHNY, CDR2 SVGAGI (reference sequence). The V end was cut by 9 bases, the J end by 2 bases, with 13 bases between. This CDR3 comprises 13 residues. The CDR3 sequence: CASPGNQNTEAFF. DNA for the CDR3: TGTGCCAGTCCCGGTAACCAAAACACTGAAGCTTTCTTT.

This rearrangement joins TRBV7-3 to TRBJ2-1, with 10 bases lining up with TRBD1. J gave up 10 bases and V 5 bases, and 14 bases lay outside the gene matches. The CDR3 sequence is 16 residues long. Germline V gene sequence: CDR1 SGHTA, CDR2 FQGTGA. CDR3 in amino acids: CASSPGGQGTRGEQFF. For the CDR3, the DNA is TGTGCCAGCAGCCCCGGGGGACAGGGGACCCGCGGGGAGCAGTTCTTC.

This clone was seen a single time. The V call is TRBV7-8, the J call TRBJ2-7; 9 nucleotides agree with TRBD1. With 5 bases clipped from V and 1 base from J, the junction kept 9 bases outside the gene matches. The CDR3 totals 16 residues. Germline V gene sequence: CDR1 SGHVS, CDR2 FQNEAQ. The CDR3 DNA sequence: TGTGCCAGCAGCGTAGGGACAGGGCAATTTTCCTACGAGCAGTACTTC. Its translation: CASSVGTGQFSYEQYF.

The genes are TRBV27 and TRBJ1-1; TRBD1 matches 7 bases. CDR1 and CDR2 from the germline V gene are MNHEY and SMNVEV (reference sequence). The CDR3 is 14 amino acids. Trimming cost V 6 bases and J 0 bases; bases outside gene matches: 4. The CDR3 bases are TGTGCCAGCAGGTTGGGACAGATGAACACTGAAGCTTTCTTT. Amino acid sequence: CASRLGQMNTEAFF.

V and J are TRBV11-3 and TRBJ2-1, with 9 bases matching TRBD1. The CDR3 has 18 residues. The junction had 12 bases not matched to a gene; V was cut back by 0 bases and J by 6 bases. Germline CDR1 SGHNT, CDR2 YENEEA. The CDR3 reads CASSLDQGGTGSGNEQFF. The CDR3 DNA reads TGTGCCAGCAGCTTAGATCAGGGGGGGACAGGGAGTGGCAATGAGCAGTTCTTC.

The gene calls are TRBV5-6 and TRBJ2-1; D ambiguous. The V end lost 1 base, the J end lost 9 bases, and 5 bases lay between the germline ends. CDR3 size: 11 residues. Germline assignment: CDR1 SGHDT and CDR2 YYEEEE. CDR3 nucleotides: TGTGCCAGCAGCTTGACGAGTGAGCAGTTCTTC. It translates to CASSLTSEQFF.

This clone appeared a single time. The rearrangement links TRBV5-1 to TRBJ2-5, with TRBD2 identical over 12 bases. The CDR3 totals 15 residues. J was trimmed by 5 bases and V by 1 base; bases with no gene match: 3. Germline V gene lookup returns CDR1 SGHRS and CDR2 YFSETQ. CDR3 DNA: TGCGCCAGCAGCTTGCTAGCGGGAGGGCCTGAGACCCAGTACTTC. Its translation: CASSLLAGGPETQYF.

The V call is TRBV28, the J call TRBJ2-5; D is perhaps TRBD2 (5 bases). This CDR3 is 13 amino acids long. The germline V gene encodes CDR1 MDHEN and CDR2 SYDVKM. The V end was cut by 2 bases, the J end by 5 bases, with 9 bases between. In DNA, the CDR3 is TGTGCCAGCAGTTTAGGGGAGAAGGAGACCCAGTACTTC. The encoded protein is CASSLGEKETQYF.